Listed here are 20 T cell receptor beta chains from one sample, sequenced in a study of T cells in Graves' hyperthyroidism and ophthalmopathy. Template material for amplifying TCR beta CDR3 regions consisted of RNA transcripts. First-round RT-PCR of the TCR CDR3 relied on the HTBI primer set. MiXCR was run by TCRdb on the multiplex PCR reads, yielding one entry per CDR3 protein. The sample has 50,000 to 55,000 distinct CDR3 sequences; roughly half are singletons. The material sequenced was blood. These receptors were collected from a woman in her forties or fifties with Graves' ophthalmopathy.

This sequence joins TRBV7-2 and TRBJ2-3; 13 nucleotides match TRBD2. Germline V gives CDR1 SGHTA, CDR2 FQGNSA. This CDR3 is built from 17 residues. V trimming: 5 bases; J trimming: 5 bases; junction bases outside the gene matches: 10. CDR3 DNA sequence: TGTGCCAGCAGCCATGAACTAGCGGGGGGGCAGGTAGATACGCAGTATTTT. It yields the protein CASSHELAGGQVDTQYF.

This clonotype was counted at least ten times. This chain connects TRBV6-5 to TRBJ2-3, with 7 bases lining up with TRBD1. With 6 bases clipped from V and 5 bases from J, the junction kept 5 bases outside the gene matches. In germline, CDR1 is MNHEY, CDR2 SVGAGI. CDR3 length: 13 residues. CDR3 sequence reads: CASRYGTVDTQYF. The CDR3 DNA is TGTGCCAGCAGATATGGGACAGTAGATACGCAGTATTTT.

This clonotype was seen at least ten times. This sequence joins TRBV2 and TRBJ1-1; possibly TRBD1 for D (6 bases). V was pared by 6 bases and J by 6 bases, with 14 bases between. The CDR3 consists of 13 residues. The germline gives CDR1 SNHLY, CDR2 FYNNEI. The CDR3 loop is CASSEQGAAEAFF. In DNA, the CDR3 is TGTGCCAGCAGCGAACAGGGAGCAGCTGAAGCTTTCTTT.

Note on this clonotype: Since a much larger clone is just one base distant, this may be a read error. CDR3 sequence: CASSPRASPGGEQYF. For the CDR3, the DNA is TGTGCCAGCAGTCCTCGGGCCTCTCCGGGCGGCGAGCAGTACTTC. The rearrangement links TRBV7-9 to TRBJ2-7, with D uncertain. The length of the CDR3 is 15 residues. The V end was cut by 6 bases, the J end by 6 bases, with 21 bases between. Germline V gene lookup returns CDR1 SEHNR and CDR2 FQNEAQ (reference sequence).

This clonotype was found many times. V gene TRBV7-3 combines with J gene TRBJ2-3, with D maybe TRBD1 (6 bases). Germline CDR1 reads SGHTA; CDR2 reads FQGTGA. Trimming took 6 bases from V and 0 from J, leaving 13 bases between them. The CDR3 has 15 amino acids. DNA of the CDR3: TGTGCCAGCAGTTCCGGACAGCCTAGCACAGATACGCAGTATTTT. Amino acids: CASSSGQPSTDTQYF.

There are many counts of this clonotype. This sequence joins TRBV12-3 or TRBV12-4 and TRBJ2-5, with D unresolved. With 8 bases removed from V and 4 bases from J, the gap between germline ends came to 5 bases. The CDR3 loop spans 10 amino acids. CDR3 in amino acids: CASGGETQYF. In DNA, the CDR3 is TGTGCCAGCGGTGGAGAGACCCAGTACTTC.

The table lists this clonotype with many counts. The chain is built from TRBV5-1 and TRBJ2-5, with 7 nucleotides matching TRBD1. CDR3 length: 16 residues. Germline-derived CDR1 and CDR2 are SGHRS and YFSETQ. Unmatched junction bases numbered 15, after V lost 5 bases and J lost 5 bases. CDR3: CASSPSPQGSKETQYF. CDR3 nucleotides: TGCGCCAGCAGTCCTTCCCCACAGGGGTCGAAGGAGACCCAGTACTTC.

This clonotype appeared many times. J is TRBJ2-2 and V is TRBV11-2, with 7 nucleotides matching TRBD1. V lost 7 bases, J lost 0 bases, and 5 bases stayed unmatched. This CDR3 is built from 15 residues. Germline lookup yields CDR1 SGHAT and CDR2 FQNNGV. The DNA of the CDR3 is TGTGCCAGCACACTAGACAGGGCGAACACCGGGGAGCTGTTTTTT. Encoded protein: CASTLDRANTGELFF.

The J gene is TRBJ2-3, the V gene TRBV4-3; either TRBD1 or TRBD2 may supply D (5 bases each). Trimming left V 0 bases short and J 0 bases short, with 7 bases between. Germline CDR1 reads LGHNA; CDR2 reads YSLEER. This CDR3 is built from 15 residues. The CDR3, as DNA: TGCGCCAGCAGCCAAGAGAGGGGTAGCACAGATACGCAGTATTTT. It is translated as CASSQERGSTDTQYF.

There are many counts of this clonotype. V and J are TRBV5-1 and TRBJ2-4; 12 nucleotides match TRBD1. The junction had 7 bases not matched to a gene; V was cut back by 5 bases and J by 7 bases. The CDR3 is 15 residues long. CDR1 is SGHRS and CDR2 is YFSETQ in the germline V gene. The CDR3 sequence is CASRAGTGGANIQYF. DNA of the CDR3: TGCGCCAGCAGAGCAGGGACAGGGGGCGCGAACATTCAGTACTTC.

This clonotype was seen ten or more times. The chain couples TRBV5-1 to TRBJ2-7; D is perhaps TRBD1 (6 bases). This CDR3 comprises 14 residues. Germline values: CDR1 SGHRS, CDR2 YFSETQ. The V end lost 0 bases, the J end lost 2 bases, and 9 bases lay between the germline ends. CDR3 residues: CASSLEWGPYEQYF. The CDR3 DNA sequence: TGCGCCAGCAGCTTGGAATGGGGGCCCTACGAGCAGTACTTC.

This clonotype was seen repeatedly, ten times or more. Since a much larger clone is just one base distant, this may be a read error. V gene TRBV20-1 combines with J gene TRBJ2-7; TRBD2 matches at 7 bases. The CDR3 is made up of 14 amino acids. Germline trimming cut 5 bases from V and 5 bases from J; bases unmatched to any gene: 12. CDR1 is DFQATT, CDR2 SNEGSKA, per germline (reference sequence). The CDR3 DNA is TGCAGTGCTGGGGGGGAGGGTGAGGCGAACGAGCAGTACTTC. Protein sequence: CSAGGEGEANEQYF.

DNA of the CDR3: TGCAGTGCTAGGAGGCAGGGAGGACAGCCCCAGCATTTT. It encodes CSARRQGGQPQHF. J is TRBJ1-5 and V is TRBV20-1, with a weak D call TRBD1 (5 bases). CDR3 size: 13 residues. The germline V gene has CDR1 DFQATT and CDR2 SNEGSKA (reference sequence). V was cut by 3 bases and J by 7 bases, with 13 bases left in between.

This clonotype was detected ten times or more. The V and J genes are TRBV28 and TRBJ2-7; D not resolved. Trimming shortened V by 1 base and J by 5 bases, and 0 bases separated the two germline ends. This CDR3 has 10 amino acids. Germline V CDR1 and CDR2: MDHEN, SYDVKM. The CDR3 DNA follows: TGTGCCAGCAGTTTATACGAGCAGTACTTC. Protein product: CASSLYEQYF.

The CDR3 protein is CASSVEKAYEQYF. CDR3 DNA sequence: TGTGCCAGCAGCGTCGAAAAGGCCTACGAGCAGTACTTC. J is TRBJ2-7 and V is TRBV2; no definite D call. Between the trimmed V and J ends, which lost 6 bases and 2 bases, there was a span of 11 bases. Per germline, CDR1 SNHLY and CDR2 FYNNEI. The CDR3 totals 13 residues.

This clonotype is medium-sized. This chain uses TRBV2 with TRBJ2-7, with 7 bases lining up with TRBD1. The J segment lost 5 bases and the V segment lost 8 bases, leaving 9 bases of the junction unmatched. This CDR3 has 13 residues. Per germline, CDR1 SNHLY and CDR2 FYNNEI. The CDR3 nucleotides are TGTGCCAGCGTTCGACAGGGAACCGACGAGCAGTACTTC. This translates into CASVRQGTDEQYF.

The sample holds one count of this clonotype. This CDR3 is missing its conserved last phenylalanine or tryptophan, likely due to a read error. The chain employs TRBV28 and TRBJ1-1; unclear D gene. This CDR3 has 13 amino acids. CDR1 and CDR2 (germline): MDHEN, SYDVKM. The CDR3 sequence is CSSSFRRNTEAFC. The CDR3 bases are TGTTCCAGCAGTTTTCGCAGGAACACTGAAGCTTTCTGT.

The chain recombines TRBV20-1 with TRBJ2-5; 7 bases agree with TRBD2. The V segment lost 6 bases and the J segment 5 bases; nucleotides outside the gene matches: 9. The CDR3 consists of 13 residues. Germline CDR1 is DFQATT and CDR2 is SNEGSKA (reference sequence). The CDR3 DNA reads as TGCAGTGCCGGAGATACCGGGAGGGAGACCCAGTACTTC. Translated: CSAGDTGRETQYF.

The V and J genes are TRBV20-1 and TRBJ1-2; no clear D. The V gene's germline CDR1 is DFQATT and CDR2 SNEGSKA (reference sequence). The CDR3 extends over 13 amino acids. The V gene lost 3 bases and the J gene lost 0 bases, with 8 bases spanning the gap. The CDR3 DNA reads TGCAGTGCTAGGGACGGATCTAACTATGGCTACACCTTC. Translated: CSARDGSNYGYTF.

The V and J genes are TRBV27 and TRBJ1-2; D perhaps matches TRBD1 (6 bases). V was cut by 5 bases and J by 3 bases, with 16 bases left in between. CDR3 length: 15 amino acids. CDR1 and CDR2 (germline): MNHEY, SMNVEV (reference sequence). The DNA for the CDR3 is TGTGCCAGCAGTAGGGGGTCAGGGGTGGACTATGGCTACACCTTC. Its protein is CASSRGSGVDYGYTF.